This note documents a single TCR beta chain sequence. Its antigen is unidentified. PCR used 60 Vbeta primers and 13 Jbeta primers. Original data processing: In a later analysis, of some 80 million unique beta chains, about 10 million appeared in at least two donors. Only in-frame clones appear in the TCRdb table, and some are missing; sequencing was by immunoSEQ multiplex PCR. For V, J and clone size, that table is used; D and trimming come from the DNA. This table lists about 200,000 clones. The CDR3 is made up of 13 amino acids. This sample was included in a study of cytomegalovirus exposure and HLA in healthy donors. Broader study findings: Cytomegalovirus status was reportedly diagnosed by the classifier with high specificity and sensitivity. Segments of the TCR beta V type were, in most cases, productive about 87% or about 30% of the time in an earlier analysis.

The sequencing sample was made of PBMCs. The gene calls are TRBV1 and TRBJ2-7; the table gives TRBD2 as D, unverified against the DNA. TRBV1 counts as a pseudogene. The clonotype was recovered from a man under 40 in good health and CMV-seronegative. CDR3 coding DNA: TGCACCGGTAGCCAAGAGGGAGCAGACGAGCAGTACTTC. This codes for CTGSQEGADEQYF.